This T cell receptor beta chain is from a study of T cell responses to AZD1222 COVID-19 vaccine. The repertoire was sequenced with immunoSEQ multiplex PCR; TCRdb's copy has only in-frame clones and lacks some. Of tens of thousands of clones in the sample, roughly nine tenths are singletons; the top ten hold under 1.5%. Germline V CDR1 and CDR2: KGHSH, LQKENI. V trimming: 2 bases; J trimming: 8 bases; junction bases outside the gene matches: 6. The CDR3 runs 14 residues. The sequences come from peripheral blood, collected 28 days after the second AZD1222 dose. The rearrangement uses TRBV18 and TRBJ1-1; TRBD1 matches 9 bases. The source of this sequence is an adult who received the AZD1222 COVID-19 vaccine. The DNA of the CDR3 is TGTGCCAGCTCACCAACAGGGGGCGAGTCGGAAGCTTTCTTT. This sequence encodes CASSPTGGESEAFF. Full variable domain (outside the CDR3, taken from reference TRBV18 and TRBJ1-1): NAGVMQNPRHLVRRRGQEARLRCSPMKGHSHVYWYRQLPEEGLKFMVYLQKENIIDESGMPKERFSAEFPKEGPSILRIQQVVRGDSAAYFCASSPTGGESEAFFGQGTRLTVV.